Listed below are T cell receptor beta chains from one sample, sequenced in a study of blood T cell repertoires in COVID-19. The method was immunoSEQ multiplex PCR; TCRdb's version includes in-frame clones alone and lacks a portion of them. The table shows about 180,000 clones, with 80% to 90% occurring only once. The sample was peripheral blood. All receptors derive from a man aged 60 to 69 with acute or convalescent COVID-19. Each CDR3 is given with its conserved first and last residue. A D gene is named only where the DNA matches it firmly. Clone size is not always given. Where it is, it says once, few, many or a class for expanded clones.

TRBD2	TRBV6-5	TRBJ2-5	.	TGTGCCAGCAGTTACGGGGAGGGAGAGACCCAGTACTTC	CASSYGEGETQYF
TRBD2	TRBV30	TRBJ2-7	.	TGTGCCTGGAATGGCCAACTAGCGGGATTTGGCTACGAGCAGTACTTC	CAWNGQLAGFGYEQYF
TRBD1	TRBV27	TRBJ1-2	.	TGTGCCAGCAGTTTCGCGGGACAGGGGCTACACCGGTATGGCTACACCTTC	CASSFAGQGLHRYGYTF
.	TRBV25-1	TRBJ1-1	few	TGTGCCAGCAGCCTTACAGGGCTGGAAGCTTTCTTT	CASSLTGLEAFF
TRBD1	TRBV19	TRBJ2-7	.	TGTGCCAGTAGTAGACTCGGGGGGACAGGGGCCTACGAGCAGTACTTC	CASSRLGGTGAYEQYF
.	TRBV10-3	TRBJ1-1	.	TGTGCCATCAGTGAGTCCAAGGGGCCCACTGAAGCTTTCTTT	CAISESKGPTEAFF
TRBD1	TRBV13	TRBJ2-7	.	TGTGCCAGCAGCCTCGGGACAGGCAAAGGCAAGCAGTACTTC	CASSLGTGKGKQYF
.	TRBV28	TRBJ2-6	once	TGTGCCAGCAGTTTATTAACCTCCAGCGGCTCCAACGTCCTGACTTTC	CASSLLTSSGSNVLTF
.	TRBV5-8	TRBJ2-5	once	TGTGCCAGCAGCTTAAGGCGGGGTGAGGTCCAAGAGACCCAGTACTTC	CASSLRRGEVQETQYF
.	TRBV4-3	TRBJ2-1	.	TGCGCCAGCAGCCAAGATTATGGGGGGGCCCCCTCCTACAATGAGCAGTTCTTC	CASSQDYGGAPSYNEQFF
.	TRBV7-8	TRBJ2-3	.	TGTGCCAGCAGCACCACAGGGTTCGCAGATACGCAGTATTTT	CASSTTGFADTQYF
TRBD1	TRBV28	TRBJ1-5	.	TGTGCCAGCAGCCCTCAGACAGGGCCAGGCAATCAGCCCCAGCATTTT	CASSPQTGPGNQPQHF
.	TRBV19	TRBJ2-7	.	TGTGCCAGTAGTCCGGGACAAACCTACGAGCAGTACTTC	CASSPGQTYEQYF
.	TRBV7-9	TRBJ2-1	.	TGTGCCAGCAGCTTAACAAGTTTCGATGAGCAGTTCTTC	CASSLTSFDEQFF
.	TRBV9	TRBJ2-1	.	TGTGCCAGCAGCGGCGACTACAATGAGCAGTTCTTC	CASSGDYNEQFF
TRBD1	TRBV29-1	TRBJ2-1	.	TGCAGCGCGGCCGGGACAGAAACAATGAGGCAGTTCTTC	CSAAGTETMRQFF
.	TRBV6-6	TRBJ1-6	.	TGTGCCAGCAGTAAACCACAGGAGACCTATAATTCACCCCTCCACTTT	CASSKPQETYNSPLHF
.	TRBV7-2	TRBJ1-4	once	TGTGCCAGCAGCCAGATAGGGAGAAAACTGTTTTTT	CASSQIGRKLFF
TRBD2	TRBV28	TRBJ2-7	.	TGTGCCAGCGGGACTAGCGTGAGAGAGCAGTACTTC	CASGTSVREQYF
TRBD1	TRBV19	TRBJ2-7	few	TGTGCCAGTAGTCTGCGGACAGGGGACGAGCAGTACTTC	CASSLRTGDEQYF
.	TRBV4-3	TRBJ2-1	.	TGCGCCAGCAGCCAAGGGGGCACTGCCAAAACGCAGTTCTTC	CASSQGGTAKTQFF
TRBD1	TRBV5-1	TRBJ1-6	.	TGCGCCAGCTGCGACAGGGAGAGCTCCTATAATTCACCCCTCCACTTT	CASCDRESSYNSPLHF
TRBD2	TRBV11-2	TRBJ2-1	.	TGTGCCAGCAGATTAGGGTCTAGCGGGAGTTATGAGCAGTTCTTC	CASRLGSSGSYEQFF
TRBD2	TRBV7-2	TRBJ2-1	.	TGTGCCAGCAGCCCTAGGACTAGCGGGGTCTACAATGAGCAGTTCTTC	CASSPRTSGVYNEQFF
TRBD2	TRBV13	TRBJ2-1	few	TGTGCCAGCAGCTTAAAGCGGGAGCTGGGAGAGCAGTTCTTC	CASSLKRELGEQFF
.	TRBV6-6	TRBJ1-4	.	TGTGCCAGCAGTGCTATTGGGGGCAGCGATGAAAAACTGTTTTTT	CASSAIGGSDEKLFF
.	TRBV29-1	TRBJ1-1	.	TGCAGCGCCGTTCCCCGGGAACCAAACACTGAAGCTTTCTTT	CSAVPREPNTEAFF
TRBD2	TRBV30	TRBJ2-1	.	TGTGCCTGGAGAACTAGCGGGAGCTCCTACAATGAGCAGTTCTTC	CAWRTSGSSYNEQFF
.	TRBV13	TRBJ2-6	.	TGTGCCAGCCGCCCCGTAGGGGTAGGGGCCAACGTCCTGACTTTC	CASRPVGVGANVLTF
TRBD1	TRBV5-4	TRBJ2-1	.	TGTGCCAGCAGCTTGGGAGACAGGGACTACAATGAGCAGTTCTTC	CASSLGDRDYNEQFF
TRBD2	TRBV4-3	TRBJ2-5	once	TGCGCCAGCAGCCCAGCGGGGGGCCAAGAGACCCAGTACTTC	CASSPAGGQETQYF
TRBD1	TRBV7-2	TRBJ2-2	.	TGTGCCAGCAGCTTAGTATCGCAGGGGGCGCAAACCGGGGAGCTGTTTTTT	CASSLVSQGAQTGELFF
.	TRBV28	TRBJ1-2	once	TGTGCCAGCAGTTTAGTGACGGGGGGCTACACCTTC	CASSLVTGGYTF
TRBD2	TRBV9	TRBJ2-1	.	TGTGCCAGCAGCGGCTTAGCGGGAGTGGGGAATGAGCAGTTCTTC	CASSGLAGVGNEQFF
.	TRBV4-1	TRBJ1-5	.	TGCGCCAGCAGCCAAGCCCCGTATCAGCCCCAGCATTTT	CASSQAPYQPQHF
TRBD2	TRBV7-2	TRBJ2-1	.	TGTGCCAGCAGCTTAGAGCGGGGGGCTAGTTGGAATGAGCAGTTCTTC	CASSLERGASWNEQFF
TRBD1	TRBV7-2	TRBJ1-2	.	TGTGCCAGCAGCTTAACGAGGGGGCATGGCTATGGCTACACCTTC	CASSLTRGHGYGYTF
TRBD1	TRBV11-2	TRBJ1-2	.	TGTGCCAGCAGCTTATGGGTGACAGGGCTCTCTGGCTACACCTTC	CASSLWVTGLSGYTF
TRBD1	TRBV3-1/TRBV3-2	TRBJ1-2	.	TGTGCCAGCAGCCAATGGGACAGTAGGAACTATGGCTACACCTTC	CASSQWDSRNYGYTF
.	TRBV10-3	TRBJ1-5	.	TGTGCCGCCTCGGGGGGTAGCAATCAGCCCCAGCATTTT	CAASGGSNQPQHF
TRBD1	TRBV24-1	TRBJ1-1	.	TGTGCCACCAGCGGACAGGGGGGCACTGAAGCTTTCTTT	CATSGQGGTEAFF
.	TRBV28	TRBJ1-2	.	TGTGCCAGCAGTTCTTACAGGGTGGGCAACTATGGCTACACCTTC	CASSSYRVGNYGYTF
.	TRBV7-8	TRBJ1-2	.	TGTGCCAGCAGCCAGCAGGGTGTGGTCTATGGCTACACCTTC	CASSQQGVVYGYTF
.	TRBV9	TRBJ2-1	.	TGTGCCAGCAGCGTAGCGGGAGTGTCCTACAATGAGCAGTTCTTC	CASSVAGVSYNEQFF
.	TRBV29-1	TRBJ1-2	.	TGCAGCGTTGTAGAAGGGGCTGGCTCTTTCGGCGGCTACACCTTC	CSVVEGAGSFGGYTF
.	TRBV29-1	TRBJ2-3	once	TGCAGCGTTCGGGGAGATGGCACAGATACGCAGTATTTT	CSVRGDGTDTQYF